The following is a T cell receptor (beta chain) sequence with its context. This sample stems from a study of blood T cell repertoires in COVID-19. Study overall: Some COVID-19 samples were acute and others convalescent; all came from the United States, Italy and Spain. T cells, B-cell-depleted T cells, or PBMCs supplied cDNA or gDNA.

As processed by the authors: Estimation of nucleated cell counts was performed using reference gene primer amplification. The protocol was immunoSEQ multiplex PCR, while the TCRdb copy is restricted to in-frame clones and leaves out a portion. D and trimming were read from the DNA, whereas the V and J calls and clone size are those reported in that table. The data show about 310,000 clones, around 87% seen once. The CDR3 runs to 14 residues. Trimming cost V 4 bases and J 4 bases; bases outside gene matches: 2. CDR1 LGHNA and CDR2 YSLEER come from the germline V gene. The TCR originated in a man between 50 and 59 years old with active or convalescent COVID-19. Sample: peripheral blood. V gene TRBV4-3 combines with J gene TRBJ1-1; TRBD1 matches at 11 bases. CDR3 in amino acids: CASSPGTGGTEAFF. DNA for the CDR3: TGCGCCAGCAGCCCTGGGACAGGGGGCACTGAAGCTTTCTTT.